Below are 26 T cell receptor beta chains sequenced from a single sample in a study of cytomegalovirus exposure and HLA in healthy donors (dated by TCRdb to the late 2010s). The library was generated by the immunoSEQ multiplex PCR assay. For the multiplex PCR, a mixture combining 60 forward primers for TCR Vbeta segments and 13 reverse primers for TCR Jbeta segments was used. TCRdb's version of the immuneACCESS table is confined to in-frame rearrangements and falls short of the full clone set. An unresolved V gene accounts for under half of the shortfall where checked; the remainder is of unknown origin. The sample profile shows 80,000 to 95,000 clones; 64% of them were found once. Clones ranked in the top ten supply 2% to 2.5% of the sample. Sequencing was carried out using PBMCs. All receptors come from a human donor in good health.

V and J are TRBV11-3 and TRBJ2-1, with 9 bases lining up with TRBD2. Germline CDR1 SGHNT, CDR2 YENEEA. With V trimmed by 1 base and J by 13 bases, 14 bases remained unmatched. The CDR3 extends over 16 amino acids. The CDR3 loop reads CASSLVLRALAGEQFF. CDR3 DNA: TGTGCCAGCAGCTTAGTATTGAGGGCCTTAGCGGGGGAACAGTTCTTC.

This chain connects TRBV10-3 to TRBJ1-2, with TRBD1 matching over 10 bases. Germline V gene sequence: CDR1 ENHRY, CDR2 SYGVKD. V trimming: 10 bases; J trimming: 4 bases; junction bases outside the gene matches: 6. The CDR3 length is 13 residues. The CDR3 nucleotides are TGTGCCAACCGACAGGGGGCAGGCTATGGCTACACCTTC. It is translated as CANRQGAGYGYTF.

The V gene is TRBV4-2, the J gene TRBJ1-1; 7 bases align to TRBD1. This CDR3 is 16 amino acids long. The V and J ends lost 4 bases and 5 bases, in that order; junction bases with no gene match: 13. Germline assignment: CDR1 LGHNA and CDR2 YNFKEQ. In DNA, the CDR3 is TGTGCCAGCAGCCCAAATGGATTACAGGGGCCAACTGAAGCTTTCTTT. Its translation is CASSPNGLQGPTEAFF.

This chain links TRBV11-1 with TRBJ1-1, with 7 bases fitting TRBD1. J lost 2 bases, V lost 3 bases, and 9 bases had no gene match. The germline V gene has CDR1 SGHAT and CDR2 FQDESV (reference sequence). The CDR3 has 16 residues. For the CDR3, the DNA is TGTGCCAGCAGCTTTCCTCGGACAGGAGGTAACACTGAAGCTTTCTTT. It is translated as CASSFPRTGGNTEAFF.

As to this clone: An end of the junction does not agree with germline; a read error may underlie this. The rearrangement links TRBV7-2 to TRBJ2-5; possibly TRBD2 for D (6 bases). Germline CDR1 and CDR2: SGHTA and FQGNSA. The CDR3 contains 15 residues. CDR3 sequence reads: CASSIKGGAQEAQYF. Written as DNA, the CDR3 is TGTGCCAGCAGCATAAAGGGCGGGGCTCAAGAGGCCCAGTACTTC.

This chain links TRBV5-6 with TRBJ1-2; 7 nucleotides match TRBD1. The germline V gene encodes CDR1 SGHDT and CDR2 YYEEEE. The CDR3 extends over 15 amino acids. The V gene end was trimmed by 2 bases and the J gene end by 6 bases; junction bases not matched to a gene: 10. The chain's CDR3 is CASSFLGRGNDGYTF. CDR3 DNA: TGTGCCAGCAGCTTTTTGGGCAGGGGGAACGATGGCTACACCTTC.

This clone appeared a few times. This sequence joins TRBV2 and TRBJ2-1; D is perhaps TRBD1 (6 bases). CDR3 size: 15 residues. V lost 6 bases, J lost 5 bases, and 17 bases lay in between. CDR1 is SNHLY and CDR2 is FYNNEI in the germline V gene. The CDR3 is CASRLGQGPNNEQFF. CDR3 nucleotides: TGTGCCAGCAGGTTAGGGCAGGGGCCTAACAATGAGCAGTTCTTC.

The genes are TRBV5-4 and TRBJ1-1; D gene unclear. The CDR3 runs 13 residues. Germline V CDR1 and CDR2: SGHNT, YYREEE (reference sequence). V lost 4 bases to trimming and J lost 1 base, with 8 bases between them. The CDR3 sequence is CASSPTTNTEAFF. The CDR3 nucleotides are TGTGCCAGCAGCCCTACCACGAACACTGAAGCTTTCTTT.

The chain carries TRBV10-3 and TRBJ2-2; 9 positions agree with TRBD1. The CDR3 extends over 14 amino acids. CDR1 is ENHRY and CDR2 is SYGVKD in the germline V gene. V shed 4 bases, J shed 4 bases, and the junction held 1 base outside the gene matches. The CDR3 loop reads CAISGQGGTGELFF. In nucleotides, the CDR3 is TGTGCCATCAGTGGACAGGGGGGCACCGGGGAGCTGTTTTTT.

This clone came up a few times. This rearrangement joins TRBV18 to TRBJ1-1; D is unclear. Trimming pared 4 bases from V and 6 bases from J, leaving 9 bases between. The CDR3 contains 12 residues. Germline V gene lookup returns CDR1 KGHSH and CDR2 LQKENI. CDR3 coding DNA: TGTGCCAGCTCACAGCAGGAGGCTGAAGCTTTCTTT. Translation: CASSQQEAEAFF.

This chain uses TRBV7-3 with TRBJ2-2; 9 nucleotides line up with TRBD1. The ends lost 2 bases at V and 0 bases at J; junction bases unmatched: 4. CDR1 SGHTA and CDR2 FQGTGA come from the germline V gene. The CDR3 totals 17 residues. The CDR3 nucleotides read TGTGCCAGCAGCTTATACCGGGACAGGGCGAACACCGGGGAGCTGTTTTTT. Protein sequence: CASSLYRDRANTGELFF.

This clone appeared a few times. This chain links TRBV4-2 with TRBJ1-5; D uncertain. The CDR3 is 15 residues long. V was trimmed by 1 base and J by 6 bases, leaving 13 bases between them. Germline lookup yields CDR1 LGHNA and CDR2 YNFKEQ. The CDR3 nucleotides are TGTGCCAGCAGCCAAGTATCGGGGAAGGTTCAGCCCCAGCATTTT. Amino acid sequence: CASSQVSGKVQPQHF.

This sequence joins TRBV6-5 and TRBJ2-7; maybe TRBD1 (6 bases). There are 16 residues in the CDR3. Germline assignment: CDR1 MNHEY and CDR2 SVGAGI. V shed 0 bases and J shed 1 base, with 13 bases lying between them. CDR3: CASSYSTGSGSYEQYF. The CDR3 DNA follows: TGTGCCAGCAGTTACTCTACAGGGTCGGGATCCTACGAGCAGTACTTC.

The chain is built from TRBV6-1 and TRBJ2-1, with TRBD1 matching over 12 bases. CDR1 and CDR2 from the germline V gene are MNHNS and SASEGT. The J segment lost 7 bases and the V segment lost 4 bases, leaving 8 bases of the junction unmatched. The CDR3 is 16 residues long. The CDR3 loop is CASSVHVGQGANEQFF. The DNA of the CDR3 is TGTGCCAGCAGTGTCCACGTGGGACAGGGGGCGAATGAGCAGTTCTTC.

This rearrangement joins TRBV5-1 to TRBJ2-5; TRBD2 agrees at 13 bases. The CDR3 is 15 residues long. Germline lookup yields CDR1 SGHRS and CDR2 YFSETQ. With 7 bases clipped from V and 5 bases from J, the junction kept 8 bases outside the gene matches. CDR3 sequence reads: CASWSLAGGRETQYF. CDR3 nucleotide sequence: TGCGCCAGCTGGTCACTAGCGGGGGGGCGCGAGACCCAGTACTTC.

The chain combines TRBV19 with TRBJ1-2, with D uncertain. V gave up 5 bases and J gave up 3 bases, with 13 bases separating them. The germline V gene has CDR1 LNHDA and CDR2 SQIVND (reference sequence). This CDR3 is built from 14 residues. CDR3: CASSPRVGDYGYTF. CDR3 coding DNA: TGTGCCAGTAGTCCCCGTGTCGGGGACTATGGCTACACCTTC.

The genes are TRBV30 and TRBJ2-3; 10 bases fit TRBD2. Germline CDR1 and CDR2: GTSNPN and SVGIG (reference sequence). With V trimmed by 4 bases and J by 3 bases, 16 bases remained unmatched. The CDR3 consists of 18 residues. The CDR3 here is CAWTLSSGGAPLTDTQYF. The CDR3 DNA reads TGTGCCTGGACGCTCTCTAGCGGGGGAGCCCCTTTGACAGATACGCAGTATTTT.

CDR3 residues: CASSPNLLQNTGELFF. CDR3 bases: TGTGCCAGCTCCCCTAACCTGCTCCAAAACACCGGGGAGCTGTTTTTT. The chain links TRBV18 to TRBJ2-2; the D is unclear. CDR3 length: 16 amino acids. V was shortened by 6 bases and J by 2 bases, with 16 bases between the two germline ends. The germline gives CDR1 KGHSH, CDR2 LQKENI.

The CDR3 nucleotides read TGTGCCAGCAGCCCCGCCCGCGGGCGCACAGATACGCAGTATTTT. Translating it yields CASSPARGRTDTQYF. This sequence joins TRBV7-3 and TRBJ2-3; a weak D match, TRBD2 (5 bases). This CDR3 has 15 amino acids. V lost 5 bases, J lost 1 base, and 13 bases lay in between. Germline values: CDR1 SGHTA, CDR2 FQGTGA.

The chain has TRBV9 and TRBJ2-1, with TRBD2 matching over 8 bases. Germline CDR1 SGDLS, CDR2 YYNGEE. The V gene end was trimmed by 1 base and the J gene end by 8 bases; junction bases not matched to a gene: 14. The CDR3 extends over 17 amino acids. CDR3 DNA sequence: TGTGCCAGCAGCGTATCGTCTCGGGGCGGGGGGTCGGATGAGCAGTTCTTC. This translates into CASSVSSRGGGSDEQFF.

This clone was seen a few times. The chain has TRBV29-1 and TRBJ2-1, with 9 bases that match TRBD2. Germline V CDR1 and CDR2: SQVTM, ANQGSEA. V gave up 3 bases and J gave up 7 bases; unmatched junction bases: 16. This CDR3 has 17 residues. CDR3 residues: CSVDRASGGPPRNEQFF. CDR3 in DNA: TGCAGCGTTGATAGGGCCAGCGGGGGGCCCCCTAGGAATGAGCAGTTCTTC.

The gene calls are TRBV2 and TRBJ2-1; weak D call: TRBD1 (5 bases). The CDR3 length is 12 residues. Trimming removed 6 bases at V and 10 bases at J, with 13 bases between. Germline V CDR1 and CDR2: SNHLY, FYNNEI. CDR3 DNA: TGTGCCAGCAGCCCCAGGGTTGGAGAGCAGTTCTTC. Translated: CASSPRVGEQFF.

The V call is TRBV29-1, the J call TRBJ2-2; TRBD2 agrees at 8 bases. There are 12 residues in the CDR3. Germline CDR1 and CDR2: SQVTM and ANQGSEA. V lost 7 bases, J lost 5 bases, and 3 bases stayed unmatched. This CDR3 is CSGERGTGELFF. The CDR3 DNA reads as TGCAGCGGAGAGCGGGGGACCGGGGAGCTGTTTTTT.

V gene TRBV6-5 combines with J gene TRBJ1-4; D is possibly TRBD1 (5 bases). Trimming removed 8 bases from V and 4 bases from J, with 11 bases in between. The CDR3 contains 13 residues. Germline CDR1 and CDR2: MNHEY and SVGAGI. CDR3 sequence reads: CASGRQSNEKLFF. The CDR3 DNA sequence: TGTGCCAGCGGAAGACAGAGTAATGAAAAACTGTTTTTT.

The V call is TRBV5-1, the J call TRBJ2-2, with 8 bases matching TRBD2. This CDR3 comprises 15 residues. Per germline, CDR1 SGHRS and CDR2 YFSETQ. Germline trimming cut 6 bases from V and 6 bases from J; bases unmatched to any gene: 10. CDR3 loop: CASNSGDTQPGELFF. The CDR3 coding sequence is TGCGCCAGCAATAGCGGGGATACCCAACCCGGGGAGCTGTTTTTT.

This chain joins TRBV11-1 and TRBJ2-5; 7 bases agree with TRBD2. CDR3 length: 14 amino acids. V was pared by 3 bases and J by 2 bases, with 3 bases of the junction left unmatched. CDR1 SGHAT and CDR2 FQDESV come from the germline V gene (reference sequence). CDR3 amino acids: CASSFGGSQETQYF. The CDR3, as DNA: TGTGCCAGCAGCTTCGGGGGGTCGCAAGAGACCCAGTACTTC.